This T cell receptor beta chain was captured by sequencing in a study of OX40 agonist ivuxolimab in advanced cancers. The assay was immunoSEQ multiplex PCR, and TCRdb's table has in-frame clones only and misses some. The table includes tens of thousands of clones, 84% detected once. This receptor was identified in an adult with an advanced solid tumor such as melanoma, head and neck, liver or kidney cancer. This sample comprised CD4+ or CD8+ T cells sorted from blood, obtained in a trial of the OX40 agonist ivuxolimab.

CDR3 bases: TGTGCCATCATGGGCCGGCCAGACCGAGGAGAGCAGTACTTC. It encodes CAIMGRPDRGEQYF. The chain links TRBV10-3 to TRBJ2-7, with D uncertain. V was trimmed by 7 bases and J by 7 bases, leaving 20 bases between them. Germline lookup yields CDR1 ENHRY and CDR2 SYGVKD. CDR3 length: 14 amino acids.